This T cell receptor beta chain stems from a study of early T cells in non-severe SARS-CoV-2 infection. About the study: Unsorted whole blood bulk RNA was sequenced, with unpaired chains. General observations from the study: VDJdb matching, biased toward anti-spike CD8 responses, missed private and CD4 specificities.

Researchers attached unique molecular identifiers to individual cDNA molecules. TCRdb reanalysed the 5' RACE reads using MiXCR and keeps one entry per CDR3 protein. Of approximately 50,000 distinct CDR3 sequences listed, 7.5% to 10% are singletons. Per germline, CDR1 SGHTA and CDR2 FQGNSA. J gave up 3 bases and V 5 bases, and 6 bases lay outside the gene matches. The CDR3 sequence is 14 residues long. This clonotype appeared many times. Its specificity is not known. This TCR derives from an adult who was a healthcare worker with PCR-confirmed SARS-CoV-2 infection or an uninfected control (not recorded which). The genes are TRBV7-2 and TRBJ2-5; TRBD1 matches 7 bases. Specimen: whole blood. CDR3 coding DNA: TGTGCCAGCAGCAATACAGGGGAAAAAGAGACCCAGTACTTC. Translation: CASSNTGEKETQYF.